The 10 T cell receptor beta chains presented below share a single source sample, sequenced in a study of tissue T cells after allogeneic stem cell transplantation. TCRdb's table, derived via immunoSEQ multiplex PCR, lists solely in-frame clones and lacks some. Of around 28,000 clones in the sample, 65% to 90% were seen once. Material: blood, obtained before transplantation. Receptors were obtained from a woman between 18 and 50 years old who later had graft-versus-host disease after an allogeneic stem cell transplant.

This clone appeared a single time. The chain has TRBV7-8 and TRBJ2-2, with TRBD1 matching 10 bases. Germline loops: CDR1 SGHVS, CDR2 FQNEAQ. The CDR3 runs to 15 residues. After removal of 4 bases from V and 7 bases from J, the junction contained 6 bases not matched to a gene. Written as DNA, the CDR3 is TGTGCCAGCAGCTGGGGACAGGGGAATGGCGGGGAGCTGTTTTTT. Translated, it gives CASSWGQGNGGELFF.

This rearrangement joins TRBV25-1 to TRBJ1-1; 7 bases map to TRBD1. CDR1 is MGHDK, CDR2 SYGVNS, per germline. CDR3 length: 18 amino acids. J was trimmed by 5 bases and V by 6 bases; bases with no gene match: 21. The CDR3 DNA reads as TGTGCCAGCAGAAATGAATTCGGCAGGGGGTTAGGTCGGACTGAAGCTTTCTTT. Its translation: CASRNEFGRGLGRTEAFF.

The chain recombines TRBV13 with TRBJ2-5; D may be TRBD1 (6 bases). CDR1 is PRHDT, CDR2 FYEKMQ, per germline (reference sequence). V was trimmed by 5 bases and J by 0 bases, leaving 10 bases between them. The CDR3 length is 14 residues. The DNA of the CDR3 is TGTGCCAGCAGCCACGACAGGAACCAAGAGACCCAGTACTTC. This gives the protein CASSHDRNQETQYF.

The J gene is TRBJ1-1, the V gene TRBV4-3; D possibly corresponds to TRBD1 (5 bases). Germline-derived CDR1 and CDR2 are LGHNA and YSLEER. The V gene lost 3 bases and the J gene lost 6 bases, with 17 bases spanning the gap. This CDR3 has 15 amino acids. The CDR3 is CASSHQTGPASEAFF. The DNA for the CDR3 is TGCGCCAGCAGCCACCAAACAGGTCCGGCATCTGAAGCTTTCTTT.

The rearrangement uses TRBV3-1 (or the pseudogene TRBV3-2) and TRBJ2-1; D remains unclear. Trimming stripped 4 bases from V and 5 bases from J, with 21 bases between. Germline loops: CDR1 LGHDT, CDR2 YNNKEL (reference sequence). The CDR3 has 17 amino acids. Here the CDR3 DNA reads TGTGCCAGCAGCCGCAGGTCGCGGAGCAGACCTAACAATGAGCAGTTCTTC. It translates to CASSRRSRSRPNNEQFF.

This clone was counted a single time. The chain combines TRBV5-4 with TRBJ2-7; 10 bases match TRBD2. CDR1 and CDR2 from the germline V gene are SGHNT and YYREEE (reference sequence). Germline trimming cut 1 base from V and 2 bases from J; bases unmatched to any gene: 3. The CDR3 consists of 15 residues. CDR3 residues: CASSLNLAGAYEQYF. The CDR3, as DNA: TGTGCCAGCAGCTTGAATCTAGCGGGAGCCTACGAGCAGTACTTC. The whole variable domain, filled in from reference TRBV5-4 and TRBJ2-7, reads ETGVTQSPTHLIKTRGQQVTLRCSSQSGHNTVSWYQQALGQGPQFIFQYYREEENGRGNFPPRFSGLQFPNYSSELNVNALELDDSALYLCASSLNLAGAYEQYFGPGTRLTVT.

V is TRBV5-6 and J is TRBJ2-2; D perhaps matches TRBD1 (5 bases). The V gene lost 4 bases and the J gene lost 7 bases, with 14 bases spanning the gap. CDR3 length equals 14 residues. Per the germline V gene, CDR1 is SGHDT and CDR2 is YYEEEE. Here the CDR3 DNA reads TGTGCCAGCAGCATCAGGGTAAATTACGGGGAGCTGTTTTTT. It specifies CASSIRVNYGELFF. Full variable domain (remainder filled in from reference TRBV5-6 and TRBJ2-2): DAGVTQSPTHLIKTRGQQVTLRCSPKSGHDTVSWYQQALGQGPQFIFQYYEEEERQRGNFPDRFSGHQFPNYSSELNVNALLLGDSALYLCASSIRVNYGELFFGEGSRLTVL.

V is TRBV6-4 and J is TRBJ1-1; D is ambiguous. Germline CDR1 MRHNA, CDR2 SNTAGT. V shed 0 bases and J shed 7 bases, with 9 bases lying between them. The CDR3 is 13 amino acids. The DNA of the CDR3 is TGTGCCAGCAGTGACTCGTGGGGAGATGAAGCTTTCTTT. Amino acids: CASSDSWGDEAFF.

The rearrangement joins TRBV5-1 to TRBJ2-1; D unresolved. The V and J ends lost 4 bases and 0 bases respectively, with 11 bases between them. CDR3 size: 15 residues. Germline CDR1 SGHRS, CDR2 YFSETQ. The CDR3 DNA is TGCGCCAGCAGCGAGGCAGACATCTCCTACAATGAGCAGTTCTTC. Its translation is CASSEADISYNEQFF.

This chain uses TRBV24-1 with TRBJ1-2, with a possible D match to TRBD1 (5 bases). The germline V gene encodes CDR1 KGHDR and CDR2 SFDVKD. There are 16 residues in the CDR3. V lost 3 bases to trimming and J lost 5 bases, with 18 bases between them. The CDR3 DNA reads TGTGCCACCAGTGATACCGGGTCAGGGAAAGGGTATGGCTACACCTTC. Amino acid sequence: CATSDTGSGKGYGYTF.